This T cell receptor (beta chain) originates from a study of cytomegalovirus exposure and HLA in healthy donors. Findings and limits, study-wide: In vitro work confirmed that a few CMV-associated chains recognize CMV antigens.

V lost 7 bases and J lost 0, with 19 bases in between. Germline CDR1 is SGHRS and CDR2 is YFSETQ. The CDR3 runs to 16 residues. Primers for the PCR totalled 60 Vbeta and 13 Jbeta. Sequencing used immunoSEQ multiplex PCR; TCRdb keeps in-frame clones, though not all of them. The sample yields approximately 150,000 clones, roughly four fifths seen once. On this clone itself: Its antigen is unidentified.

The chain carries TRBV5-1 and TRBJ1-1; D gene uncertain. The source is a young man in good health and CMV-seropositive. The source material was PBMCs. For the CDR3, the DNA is TGCGCCAGCTGGGAGGCCCCTGGGTCCATGAACACTGAAGCTTTCTTT. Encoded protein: CASWEAPGSMNTEAFF.